These 5 T cell receptor beta chains came from one sample sequenced in a study of CD8+ T cells in alopecia areata. The treatment denotes: oral pan-JAK inhibitor, 5-10 mg twice daily. Extracted RNA was reverse transcribed into cDNA, the sequencing template. Clones were sequenced by immunoSEQ multiplex PCR, and TCRdb holds only the in-frame ones, with some missing. The repertoire has roughly 210,000 clones, around two fifths of them found once; the top ten carry about 2.6%. This sample comprised CD4+ T cells sorted from blood, obtained at roughly week 36, from a patient treated with tofacitinib. The receptors were gathered from a human donor with alopecia areata.

The CDR3 sequence: CAWSVKAPEGVSDTQYF. As DNA, the CDR3 is TGTGCCTGGAGTGTTAAAGCACCTGAGGGGGTTTCAGATACGCAGTATTTT. V gene TRBV30 combines with J gene TRBJ2-3; D is perhaps TRBD1 (6 bases). The CDR3 is made up of 17 amino acids. Germline V gene sequence: CDR1 GTSNPN, CDR2 SVGIG (reference sequence). Trimming cost V 0 bases and J 4 bases, with 20 bases left between them.

The V and J genes are TRBV9 and TRBJ1-3; a weak D match, TRBD1 (6 bases). The CDR3 is 15 residues long. Trimming took off 1 base at V and 0 bases at J, with 8 bases between the two ends. Per germline, CDR1 SGDLS and CDR2 YYNGEE. For the CDR3, the DNA is TGTGCCAGCAGCGTAACAGGGAGCTCTGGAAACACCATATATTTT. Protein: CASSVTGSSGNTIYF.

This chain links TRBV5-6 with TRBJ2-4; D gene uncertain. CDR1 SGHDT and CDR2 YYEEEE come from the germline V gene. Trimming took 6 bases from V and 1 from J, leaving 5 bases between them. This CDR3 has 12 residues. The CDR3 sequence is CASTVAKNIQYF. DNA for the CDR3: TGTGCCAGCACAGTGGCCAAAAACATTCAGTACTTC. Based on the CDR3 plus reference TRBV5-6 and TRBJ2-4, the full variable domain is DAGVTQSPTHLIKTRGQQVTLRCSPKSGHDTVSWYQQALGQGPQFIFQYYEEEERQRGNFPDRFSGHQFPNYSSELNVNALLLGDSALYLCASTVAKNIQYFGAGTRLSVL.

This rearrangement joins TRBV5-1 to TRBJ1-4, with D perhaps matching TRBD1 (5 bases). Trimming left V 1 base short and J 8 bases short, with 9 bases between. Per germline, CDR1 SGHRS and CDR2 YFSETQ. There are 13 residues in the CDR3. The CDR3 here is CASSLQGGEKLFF. CDR3 in DNA: TGCGCCAGCAGCTTGCAGGGCGGCGAAAAACTGTTTTTT.

This chain uses TRBV5-5 with TRBJ2-5, with D unresolved. The length of the CDR3 is 14 residues. Germline V gene sequence: CDR1 SGHKS, CDR2 YYEKEE (reference sequence). Trimming shortened V by 5 bases and J by 4 bases, and 15 bases separated the two germline ends. CDR3 sequence reads: CASRYTSLGETQYF. The CDR3 DNA follows: TGTGCCAGCAGATATACCTCGTTGGGAGAGACCCAGTACTTC.